A single sample gave rise to the 31 T cell receptor beta chains below, sequenced in a study of blood T cell repertoires in COVID-19. The data were produced by immunoSEQ multiplex PCR, yet TCRdb's version contains in-frame clones alone and is incomplete. The repertoire includes under 200,000 clones, about 80% of them detected once, and roughly 11% sits in the top ten. The sequencing input was peripheral blood. All receptors derive from a man between 65 and 85 years old with active or convalescent COVID-19.

This CDR3 is CATSDFGAGVRDYNEQFF. For the CDR3, the DNA is TGTGCCACCAGTGATTTCGGGGCGGGAGTAAGGGATTACAATGAGCAGTTCTTC. The chain employs TRBV24-1 and TRBJ2-1, with TRBD2 identical over 7 bases. With 1 base clipped from V and 4 bases from J, the junction kept 12 bases outside the gene matches. Germline V gives CDR1 KGHDR, CDR2 SFDVKD. This CDR3 has 18 residues.

The V and J genes are TRBV5-4 and TRBJ2-1; 12 nucleotides align to TRBD2. With 5 bases clipped from V and 4 bases from J, the junction kept 4 bases outside the gene matches. Germline V gene sequence: CDR1 SGHNT, CDR2 YYREEE (reference sequence). CDR3 length: 15 residues. The CDR3 loop reads CASRGTSGPYNEQFF. DNA of the CDR3: TGTGCCAGCAGGGGGACTAGCGGGCCTTACAATGAGCAGTTCTTC.

The chain carries TRBV7-2 and TRBJ2-1, with TRBD1 as a possible D gene (6 bases). The CDR3 runs 15 residues. V was trimmed by 1 base and J by 1 base, leaving 8 bases between them. CDR1 is SGHTA and CDR2 is FQGNSA in the germline V gene. CDR3 in DNA: TGTGCCAGCAGCTTAGAGGGGACATCCTACAATGAGCAGTTCTTC. Its translation is CASSLEGTSYNEQFF.

This chain links TRBV27 with TRBJ1-1; 7 bases align to TRBD1. Germline V gene lookup returns CDR1 MNHEY and CDR2 SMNVEV (reference sequence). V trimming: 6 bases; J trimming: 1 base; junction bases outside the gene matches: 8. This CDR3 region has 15 residues. CDR3 DNA: TGTGCCAGCAGGGTTGGACAGGTCCCGAACACTGAAGCTTTCTTT. This gives the protein CASRVGQVPNTEAFF.

This clone was picked up one time. The V call is TRBV2, the J call TRBJ1-1, with TRBD1 identical over 10 bases. V trimming: 5 bases; J trimming: 8 bases; junction bases outside the gene matches: 11. Germline V gene lookup returns CDR1 SNHLY and CDR2 FYNNEI. The CDR3 runs to 15 residues. The CDR3, as DNA: TGTGCCAGCAGTCCTCCGACAGGGGGCATGTTCGAAGCTTTCTTT. It translates to CASSPPTGGMFEAFF.

The chain joins TRBV9 to TRBJ1-3, with a tentative D call TRBD1 (5 bases). The CDR3 runs 17 residues. V lost 0 bases to trimming and J lost 0 bases, with 13 bases between them. Germline-derived CDR1 and CDR2 are SGDLS and YYNGEE. In DNA form, the CDR3 reads TGTGCCAGCAGCGTAGTTCCAGGGCAGGGCTCTGGAAACACCATATATTTT. Its translation: CASSVVPGQGSGNTIYF. Using reference TRBV9 and TRBJ1-3 for the parts outside the CDR3, the full variable domain is DSGVTQTPKHLITATGQRVTLRCSPRSGDLSVYWYQQSLDQGLQFLIQYYNGEERAKGNILERFSAQQFPDLHSELNLSSLELGDSALYFCASSVVPGQGSGNTIYFGEGSWLTVV.

The gene calls are TRBV7-9 and TRBJ1-1, with 8 bases aligning to TRBD1. CDR1 SEHNR and CDR2 FQNEAQ come from the germline V gene (reference sequence). CDR3 length: 14 amino acids. V dropped 5 bases and J dropped 1; count of bases not matched to a gene: 3. This chain's CDR3 is CASSPGQGNTEAFF. The CDR3 DNA is TGTGCCAGCAGCCCCGGACAGGGGAACACTGAAGCTTTCTTT.

This clone occurred a few times. This sequence joins TRBV6-2 or TRBV6-3 and TRBJ1-1; 8 bases agree with TRBD1. V was clipped by 2 bases and J by 5 bases; unmatched bases: 1. Per germline, CDR1 MNHEY and CDR2 SVGEGT. The CDR3 loop spans 13 amino acids. The CDR3 DNA sequence: TGTGCCAGCAGTTACACAGGGGGGACTGAAGCTTTCTTT. It yields the protein CASSYTGGTEAFF.

The chain uses TRBV5-5 and TRBJ2-2; perhaps TRBD1 as D (6 bases). Trimming cost V 4 bases and J 9 bases, with 25 bases left between them. The CDR3 has 17 residues. Germline CDR1 and CDR2: SGHKS and YYEKEE (reference sequence). The CDR3, as DNA: TGTGCCAGCAGCCGAATACCTGGACAGAGCTCCGTGAGGGAGCTGTTTTTT. Its protein product is CASSRIPGQSSVRELFF.

J is TRBJ1-2 and V is TRBV3-1 (or the pseudogene TRBV3-2); the match to TRBD1 covers 8 bases. Trimming took 4 bases from V and 6 from J; bases not matched to a gene: 4. This CDR3 region has 13 residues. CDR1 and CDR2 from the germline V gene are LGHDT and YNNKEL (reference sequence). In nucleotides, the CDR3 is TGTGCCAGCAGCCTCGGACAGGGCGATGGCTACACCTTC. As protein: CASSLGQGDGYTF.

This chain uses TRBV11-3 with TRBJ2-5; the match to TRBD2 covers 15 bases. Germline lookup yields CDR1 SGHNT and CDR2 YENEEA. With V trimmed by 5 bases and J by 5 bases, 6 bases remained unmatched. CDR3 length equals 16 residues. CDR3 nucleotides: TGTGCCAGCAGCACCCGGACTAGCGGGGGGGCGGAGACCCAGTACTTC. It yields the protein CASSTRTSGGAETQYF.

The chain links TRBV5-1 to TRBJ1-2; 8 nucleotides agree with TRBD1. This CDR3 has 13 amino acids. J gave up 12 bases and V 4 bases, and 11 bases lay outside the gene matches. Germline CDR1 SGHRS, CDR2 YFSETQ. The CDR3 reads CASSVGQGGMDTF. In DNA form, the CDR3 reads TGCGCCAGCAGCGTAGGACAGGGCGGGATGGACACCTTC.

The rearrangement joins TRBV18 to TRBJ1-4, with unresolved D. CDR1 and CDR2 (germline): KGHSH, LQKENI. CDR3 length: 15 amino acids. Trimming left V 2 bases short and J 3 bases short, with 10 bases between. The CDR3 DNA follows: TGTGCCAGCTCACCAGGTATCGCGGCTAATGAAAAACTGTTTTTT. Its translation is CASSPGIAANEKLFF.

Only one count was recorded for this clone. The chain is built from TRBV11-2 and TRBJ2-1, with TRBD1 matching over 11 bases. The V and J ends lost 3 bases and 4 bases, in that order; junction bases with no gene match: 2. This CDR3 contains 15 residues. Germline CDR1 and CDR2: SGHAT and FQNNGV. The CDR3 DNA is TGTGCCAGCAGCTTCGGACAGGGGGCTTACAATGAGCAGTTCTTC. Its protein product is CASSFGQGAYNEQFF.

The chain has TRBV19 and TRBJ1-2; 7 positions match TRBD1. The CDR3 spans 14 residues. Germline CDR1 LNHDA, CDR2 SQIVND (reference sequence). The V gene end was trimmed by 7 bases and the J gene end by 4 bases; junction bases not matched to a gene: 9. The CDR3 DNA reads TGTGCCAGTAAAGGGACAGAAGCTGCCTATGGCTACACCTTC. It is translated as CASKGTEAAYGYTF.

The rearrangement links TRBV27 to TRBJ1-5; the D is unclear. CDR1 is MNHEY, CDR2 SMNVEV, per germline (reference sequence). V was shortened by 2 bases and J by 7 bases, with 15 bases between the two germline ends. This CDR3 has 15 residues. CDR3 coding DNA: TGTGCCAGCAGTTTAGGTTTGGCGGACTCGCAGCCCCAGCATTTT. Encoded protein: CASSLGLADSQPQHF.

The chain is built from TRBV5-5 and TRBJ2-4, with a possible D match to TRBD1 (5 bases). V lost 0 bases and J 1 base, leaving 5 bases between the germline ends. Per germline, CDR1 SGHKS and CDR2 YYEKEE (reference sequence). The CDR3 runs to 14 residues. The CDR3 DNA reads TGTGCCAGCAGCTTGGACAGGGCCAAAAACATTCAGTACTTC. Its translation is CASSLDRAKNIQYF.

The J gene is TRBJ2-5, the V gene TRBV5-1; 12 nucleotides line up with TRBD1. Looked up from germline, CDR1 is SGHRS and CDR2 is YFSETQ. With 4 bases clipped from V and 5 bases from J, the junction kept 3 bases outside the gene matches. The CDR3 is 14 amino acids. For the CDR3, the DNA is TGCGCCAGCAGCACGGGACAGGGGGCCGAGACCCAGTACTTC. It codes for CASSTGQGAETQYF.

CDR3 coding DNA: TGTGCCAGCAGCCAGCACGGGGACTACAATGAGCAGTTCTTC. Encoded protein: CASSQHGDYNEQFF. The genes are TRBV14 and TRBJ2-1; tentatively, D is TRBD2 (5 bases). CDR3 length equals 14 residues. Germline values: CDR1 SGHDN, CDR2 FVKESK. V was pared by 3 bases and J by 3 bases, with 9 bases between.

The rearrangement uses TRBV27 and TRBJ2-7, with 8 bases lining up with TRBD2. In germline, CDR1 is MNHEY, CDR2 SMNVEV (reference sequence). V was clipped by 6 bases and J by 3 bases; unmatched bases: 7. The CDR3 consists of 14 residues. The CDR3 nucleotides read TGTGCCAGCAGCCCACGCGGGGGGAGCTACGAGCAGTACTTC. It yields the protein CASSPRGGSYEQYF.

This clone was seen a single time. This chain uses TRBV19 with TRBJ2-1, with a weak D call TRBD2 (5 bases). This CDR3 is 12 amino acids long. The germline gives CDR1 LNHDA, CDR2 SQIVND (reference sequence). CDR3 nucleotide sequence: TGTGCTTCCCGGGACTCCTACAATGAGCAGTTCTTC. Translation gives CASRDSYNEQFF.

This clone was picked up one time. The chain recombines TRBV2 with TRBJ1-5; no definite D call. The CDR3 extends over 13 amino acids. V was clipped by 4 bases and J by 3 bases, with 7 bases between them. Germline V gene lookup returns CDR1 SNHLY and CDR2 FYNNEI. CDR3 sequence (DNA): TGTGCCAGCAGTGTAGAAATCAATCAGCCCCAGCATTTT. Amino acid sequence: CASSVEINQPQHF.

With respect to this clone: An end of the junction does not agree with germline; a read error may underlie this. The chain links TRBV7-7 to TRBJ2-5; 7 bases align to TRBD1. This CDR3 comprises 17 residues. The germline V gene has CDR1 SSHAT and CDR2 FNYEAQ (reference sequence). Written as DNA, the CDR3 is TGTGCTAGCAGCTTAGGGGGCCCCAGCGAAAGGTGGGAGACCCAGTACTTC. The encoded protein is CASSLGGPSERWETQYF.

This chain joins TRBV28 and TRBJ1-5; the D gene is possibly TRBD1 (6 bases). V lost 6 bases, J lost 4 bases, and 13 bases lay in between. The germline CDR1 and CDR2 sequences are MDHEN and SYDVKM. CDR3 length: 14 residues. The CDR3 reads CASRGRGRNQPQHF. CDR3 in DNA: TGTGCCAGCAGGGGCAGGGGAAGAAATCAGCCCCAGCATTTT.

This clone was seen a single time. This chain uses TRBV4-1 with TRBJ2-1; 8 nucleotides match TRBD2. V lost 3 bases, J lost 0 bases, and 19 bases stayed unmatched. This CDR3 region has 21 residues. Germline values: CDR1 MGHRA, CDR2 YSYEKL. The CDR3 coding sequence is TGCGCCAGCAGCCACCTATTCGGTGATTATAGCGGGAAAAGCTCCTACAATGAGCAGTTCTTC. Translated: CASSHLFGDYSGKSSYNEQFF.

CDR3 amino acids: CASSQDLGGGGTGELFF. CDR3 in DNA: TGTGCCAGCAGCCAAGATTTGGGGGGAGGCGGCACCGGGGAGCTGTTTTTT. This chain uses TRBV3-1 (or the pseudogene TRBV3-2) with TRBJ2-2, with a possible D match to TRBD2 (6 bases). The CDR3 covers 17 residues. Germline assignment: CDR1 LGHDT and CDR2 YNNKEL (reference sequence). V lost 0 bases, J lost 4 bases, and 15 bases lay in between.

This chain uses TRBV27 with TRBJ2-7, with 7 positions matching TRBD2. Trimming took 4 bases from V and 2 from J; bases not matched to a gene: 11. Germline V CDR1 and CDR2: MNHEY, SMNVEV (reference sequence). This CDR3 is 16 amino acids long. The CDR3 protein is CASSSWGAGRTYEQYF. CDR3 sequence (DNA): TGTGCCAGCAGTTCTTGGGGAGCGGGACGAACCTACGAGCAGTACTTC.

This clone has a handful of counts. This chain joins TRBV5-4 and TRBJ2-7, with D maybe TRBD2 (6 bases). The CDR3 consists of 15 residues. The germline CDR1 and CDR2 sequences are SGHNT and YYREEE (reference sequence). V lost 2 bases, J lost 7 bases, and 19 bases lay in between. The CDR3 reads CASSFDRDSQGEQYF. DNA of the CDR3: TGTGCCAGCAGCTTCGACCGGGACTCCCAAGGAGAGCAGTACTTC.

This chain joins TRBV15 and TRBJ1-2; a possible D gene is TRBD1 (5 bases). Germline V CDR1 and CDR2: LNHNV, YYDKDF (reference sequence). V dropped 0 bases and J dropped 4 bases, with 15 bases sitting between them. CDR3 length: 16 amino acids. CDR3 protein: CATSRDRGGVGYGYTF. In DNA, the CDR3 is TGTGCCACCAGCAGAGACCGGGGGGGAGTTGGCTATGGCTACACCTTC.

The chain combines TRBV6-5 with TRBJ2-2; D unresolved. The CDR3 is 15 amino acids. The germline V gene has CDR1 MNHEY and CDR2 SVGAGI. V was cut by 11 bases and J by 5 bases, with 21 bases left in between. The CDR3 bases are TGTGCCTCCCGTTTAAGGCAGGCAGTAACCGGGGAGCTGTTTTTT. Translated: CASRLRQAVTGELFF.

This chain joins TRBV27 and TRBJ1-1, with 8 bases fitting TRBD1. This CDR3 has 15 amino acids. J gave up 4 bases and V 0 bases, and 4 bases lay outside the gene matches. CDR1 MNHEY and CDR2 SMNVEV come from the germline V gene (reference sequence). The chain's CDR3 is CASSLSNRGTTEAFF. The CDR3 DNA sequence: TGTGCCAGCAGTTTATCAAACAGGGGGACCACTGAAGCTTTCTTT.